This T cell receptor beta chain is from a study of blood T cell repertoires in COVID-19. Looking at the study overall: The United States, Italy and Spain provided the acute and convalescent COVID-19 samples. PBMCs, B-cell-depleted T cells, or T cells provided the cDNA or gDNA that made up the material.

Looked up from germline, CDR1 is LGHDT and CDR2 is YNNKEL (reference sequence). V was pared by 7 bases and J by 5 bases, with 14 bases of the junction left unmatched. The CDR3 runs to 17 residues. Original analysis: For nucleated cells, counts were estimated from reference gene primer amplification. Some clones are missing from TCRdb's copy, which holds only in-frame ones; the method was immunoSEQ multiplex PCR. The V and J calls and clone size were taken over from that table, and D and trimming were inferred from the DNA. The sample records roughly 81,000 clones, around 81% being singletons. This clone was seen a single time.

The origin of this receptor is a woman between 70 and 85 years old with acute or convalescent COVID-19. The chain uses TRBV3-1 (or the pseudogene TRBV3-2) and TRBJ2-5, with 12 bases lining up with TRBD2. Material for sequencing was peripheral blood. CDR3 coding DNA: TGTGCCAGCAAACCCCGGGCTAGCGGGGGGGCTTGGGAGACCCAGTACTTC. This encodes CASKPRASGGAWETQYF.